This record concerns one T cell receptor (beta chain) sequence. The data are from a study of spatial heterogeneity in lung cancer. Study-level background: Sequencing was performed on follow-up PBMC samples when available, collected at a median of approximately 2 years after resection.

Using its own MiXCR run on the 5' RACE reads, TCRdb lists one record per CDR3 protein. The sample gives about 120,000 distinct CDR3 sequences, 10% to 11% of which show up once; 24% is in the top ten. This CDR3 region has 15 residues. V was pared by 7 bases and J by 3 bases, with 16 bases between. As for time point: blood at routine non-recurrence follow-up after resection. This chain connects TRBV12-3 or TRBV12-4 to TRBJ1-5; no clear D. Sequenced material: PBMCs, taken at follow-up. This TCR was recovered from a female donor with early-stage non-small cell lung cancer. CDR3 DNA sequence: TGTGCCAGCACACAATCCGGGCAGGCCAATCAGCCCCAGCATTTT. This translates into CASTQSGQANQPQHF.